The clone carrying this TCR beta chain was counted between two and nine times. The antigen remains unidentified. The repertoire was sequenced with immunoSEQ multiplex PCR; TCRdb's copy has only in-frame clones and lacks some. This sample has about 93,000 clones, with 80% to 90% found just once. This specimen belongs to a study of T cell responses to AZD1222 COVID-19 vaccine. Regarding the study as a whole: The donors showed a predominance of white British ancestry and of females, with possible underestimation of clonal diversity. Seropositive at baseline were only a handful of AZD1222 recipients.

The specimen was peripheral blood, collected 28 days after the second AZD1222 dose. The receptor comes from an adult who received the AZD1222 COVID-19 vaccine.

The CDR3 sequence: CASSFLGLAGGGEQFF. The CDR3 DNA reads TGTGCCAGCAGCTTTTTAGGACTAGCGGGAGGTGGTGAGCAGTTCTTC. The chain couples TRBV9 to TRBJ2-1, with TRBD2 matching 14 bases. Germline V lookup: CDR1 SGDLS, CDR2 YYNGEE. This CDR3 comprises 16 residues. V was clipped by 4 bases and J by 9 bases; unmatched bases: 9.